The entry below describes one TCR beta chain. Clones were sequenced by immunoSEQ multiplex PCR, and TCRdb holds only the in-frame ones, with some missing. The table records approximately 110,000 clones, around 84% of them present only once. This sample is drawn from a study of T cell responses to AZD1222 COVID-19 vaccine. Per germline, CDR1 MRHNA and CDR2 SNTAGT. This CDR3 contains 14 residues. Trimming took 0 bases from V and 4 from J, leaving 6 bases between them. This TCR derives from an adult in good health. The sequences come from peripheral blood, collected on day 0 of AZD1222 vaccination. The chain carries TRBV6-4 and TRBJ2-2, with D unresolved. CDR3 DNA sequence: TGTGCCAGCAGTGACTCATACGCCACCGGGGAGCTGTTTTTT. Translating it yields CASSDSYATGELFF.